Reported below is one T cell receptor (beta chain). Trimming cost V 0 bases and J 2 bases, with 13 bases left between them. Germline V gene lookup returns CDR1 SGHNT and CDR2 YYREEE (reference sequence). This CDR3 has 16 amino acids. The record originates from a study of control samples from healthy donors and cancer patients. Profiled with immunoSEQ multiplex PCR; TCRdb holds only in-frame clones, not every one. The sample carries approximately 230,000 clones, around 79% recorded once. The TCR was taken from a woman aged 55-69 years with lung cancer. V usage is TRBV5-4 and J usage is TRBJ2-3; D is ambiguous. Sequencing was carried out using PBMCs. The CDR3 sequence is CASSLVVDQTTDTQYF. The CDR3 nucleotides are TGTGCCAGCAGCTTGGTTGTGGACCAGACCACAGATACGCAGTATTTT.